This T cell receptor beta chain was captured in a study of cytomegalovirus exposure and HLA in healthy donors. This CDR3 is built from 15 residues. Germline values: CDR1 KGHSH, CDR2 LQKENI. With V trimmed by 2 bases and J by 2 bases, 4 bases remained unmatched. Primers included in the PCR were 60 Vbeta and 13 Jbeta primers. Generated by immunoSEQ multiplex PCR, the TCRdb table keeps only in-frame clones and is missing some. Reported are approximately 30,000 clones; the ten largest clones contain more than 3.5%. This sequence joins TRBV18 and TRBJ2-7; 9 bases fit TRBD2. This receptor was identified in a middle-aged woman in good health and CMV-seropositive. Sequenced material: PBMCs. In DNA, the CDR3 is TGTGCCAGCTCACCAGTGGCTAGCGGGGCCTACGAGCAGTACTTC. This sequence encodes CASSPVASGAYEQYF. The complete variable domain, with remaining parts taken from reference TRBV18 and TRBJ2-7, reads NAGVMQNPRHLVRRRGQEARLRCSPMKGHSHVYWYRQLPEEGLKFMVYLQKENIIDESGMPKERFSAEFPKEGPSILRIQQVVRGDSAAYFCASSPVASGAYEQYFGPGTRLTVT.